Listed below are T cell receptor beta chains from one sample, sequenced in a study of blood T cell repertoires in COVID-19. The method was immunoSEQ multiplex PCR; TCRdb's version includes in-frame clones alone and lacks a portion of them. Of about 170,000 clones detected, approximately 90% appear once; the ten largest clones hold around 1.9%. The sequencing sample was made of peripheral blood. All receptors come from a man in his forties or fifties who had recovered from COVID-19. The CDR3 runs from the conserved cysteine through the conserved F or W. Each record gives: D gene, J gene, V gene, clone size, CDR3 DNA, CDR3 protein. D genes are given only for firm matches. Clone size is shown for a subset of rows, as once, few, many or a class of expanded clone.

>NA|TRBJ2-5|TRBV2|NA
TGTGCCAGCAGTGACCGGGGAGATTACCAAGAGACCCAGTACTTC
CASSDRGDYQETQYF
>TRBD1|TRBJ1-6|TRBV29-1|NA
TGCAGCGCCGGGACAGCAAATTCACCCCTCCACTTT
CSAGTANSPLHF
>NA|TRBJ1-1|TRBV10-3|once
TGTGCCATCAGTGGGCCTTCAAGGAACACTGAAGCTTTCTTT
CAISGPSRNTEAFF
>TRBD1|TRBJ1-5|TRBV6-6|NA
TGTGCCAGCACCGACGGGGACAGGGGGGGACAGCCCCAGCATTTT
CASTDGDRGGQPQHF
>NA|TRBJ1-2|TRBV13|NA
TGTGCCAGCAGCTTATCGGGGTGGAGCTATGGCTACACCTTC
CASSLSGWSYGYTF
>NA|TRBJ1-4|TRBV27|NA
TGTGCCAGCAGTTTAAGCACAGGGTTACACGAAAAACTGTTTTTT
CASSLSTGLHEKLFF
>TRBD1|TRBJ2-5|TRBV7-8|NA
TGTGCCAGCAGCCTCAGGGACAGTCAAGAGACCCAGTACTTC
CASSLRDSQETQYF
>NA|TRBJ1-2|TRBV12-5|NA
TGTGCTAGTGGTTTTGACAGAATCTACACCTTC
CASGFDRIYTF
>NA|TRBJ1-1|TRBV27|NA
TGTGCCAGCAGTACGGTCGGGGGGCTAGCTTTCTTT
CASSTVGGLAFF
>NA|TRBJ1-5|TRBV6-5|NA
TGTGCCAGCAGTCAGGGTTATAGCAATCAGCCCCAGCATTTT
CASSQGYSNQPQHF
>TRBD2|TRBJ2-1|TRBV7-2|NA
TGTGCCAGCAGCTTCGGGGGGAGCGGGAGGGTCAATGAGCAGTTCTTC
CASSFGGSGRVNEQFF
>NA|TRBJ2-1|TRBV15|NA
TGTGCCACCAGCAGGGTCCAAAACGCCAGGAATGAGCAGTTCTTC
CATSRVQNARNEQFF
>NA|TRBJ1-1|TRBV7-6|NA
TGTGCCAGCCTTCACAGCTATAACAGTCCTGAAGCTTTCTTT
CASLHSYNSPEAFF
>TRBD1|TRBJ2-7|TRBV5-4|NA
TGTGCCAGCAGCTTGCCGGGACAGGGAGGTTTGGAGCAGTACTTC
CASSLPGQGGLEQYF
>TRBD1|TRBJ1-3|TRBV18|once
TGTGCCAGCTCTCCGAACAGGGGGCCCAGCTCTGGAAACACCATATATTTT
CASSPNRGPSSGNTIYF
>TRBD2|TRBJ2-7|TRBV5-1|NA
TGCGCCAGCAGCTTCGCGACTAGCGGGTCCGGGGAGCAGTACTTC
CASSFATSGSGEQYF
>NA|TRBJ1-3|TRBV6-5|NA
TGTGCCAGCAGTTACTCAGGGGGCTCTGGAAACACCATATATTTT
CASSYSGGSGNTIYF
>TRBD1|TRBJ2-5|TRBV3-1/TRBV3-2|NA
TGTGCCAGCAGCCAAGACCGGCCGGGACAGGGAAGATTAGAGACCCAGTACTTC
CASSQDRPGQGRLETQYF
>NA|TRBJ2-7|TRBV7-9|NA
TGTGCCAGCAGCTTTGACTTTGGCGGGGAGCAGTACTTC
CASSFDFGGEQYF
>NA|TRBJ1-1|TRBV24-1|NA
TGTGCCACCAGGGGGGACATTGAAGCTTTCTTT
CATRGDIEAFF
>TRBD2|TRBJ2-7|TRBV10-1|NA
TGCGCCAGCAGTGAGAGCGGGGTTAGCTCCTACGAGCAGTACTTC
CASSESGVSSYEQYF
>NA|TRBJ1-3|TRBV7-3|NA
TGTGCCAGCAGCCCTCCCTCGGGCACCATATATTTT
CASSPPSGTIYF
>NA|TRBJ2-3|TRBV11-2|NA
TGTGCCAGCAGCTCCTTCACGGGACTTCGCACAGATACGCAGTATTTT
CASSSFTGLRTDTQYF
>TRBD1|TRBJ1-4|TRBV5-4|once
TGTGCCAGCAGCTCCCCTGGGACAGGGGGCTCTGAAAAACTGTTTTTT
CASSSPGTGGSEKLFF
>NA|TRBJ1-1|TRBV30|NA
TGTGCCTGGGCCCCGGGGGGCACTGAAGCTTTCTTT
CAWAPGGTEAFF
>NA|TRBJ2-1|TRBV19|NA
TGTGCCAGTAGTCCCCGCGCTCTTATCCTCTACAATGAGCAGTTCTTC
CASSPRALILYNEQFF
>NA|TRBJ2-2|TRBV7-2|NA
TGTGCCAGCAGCTCCCGGGACACTTACACCGGGGAGCTGTTTTTT
CASSSRDTYTGELFF
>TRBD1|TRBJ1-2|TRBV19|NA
TGTGCCAGTAGCAGCCCGACAGGGGTCTATGGCTACACCTTC
CASSSPTGVYGYTF
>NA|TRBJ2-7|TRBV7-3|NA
TGTGCCAGCAGCTTATTTTGGTCAGGCTCCGGTGGCGAGCAGTACTTC
CASSLFWSGSGGEQYF
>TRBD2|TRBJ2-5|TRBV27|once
TGTGCCAGCAGTTTCCGTCTAGCGGGAGGACTCGAGACCCAGTACTTC
CASSFRLAGGLETQYF
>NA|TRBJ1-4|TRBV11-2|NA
TGTGCCAGCAGCTTATATGGGGGGGGTACTAATGAAAAACTGTTTTTT
CASSLYGGGTNEKLFF
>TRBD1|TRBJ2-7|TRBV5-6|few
TGTGCCAGCAGCTTCCAGGGGGCAGCCTACGAGCAGTACTTC
CASSFQGAAYEQYF
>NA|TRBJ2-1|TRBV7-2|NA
TGTGCCAGCAGCTTAGCGGTGGGGCGGAATGAGCAGTTCTTC
CASSLAVGRNEQFF
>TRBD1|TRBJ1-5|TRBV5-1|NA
TGCGCCAGCAGTCCAGGGACAGGGAGCAATCAGCCCCAGCATTTT
CASSPGTGSNQPQHF
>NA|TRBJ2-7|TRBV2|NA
TGTGCCAGCATAACCTCTATGGAGCAGTACTTC
CASITSMEQYF
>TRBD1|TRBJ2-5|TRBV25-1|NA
TGTGCCAGCAGCCCCCCCGGGACAGGATCAGAGACCCAGTACTTC
CASSPPGTGSETQYF